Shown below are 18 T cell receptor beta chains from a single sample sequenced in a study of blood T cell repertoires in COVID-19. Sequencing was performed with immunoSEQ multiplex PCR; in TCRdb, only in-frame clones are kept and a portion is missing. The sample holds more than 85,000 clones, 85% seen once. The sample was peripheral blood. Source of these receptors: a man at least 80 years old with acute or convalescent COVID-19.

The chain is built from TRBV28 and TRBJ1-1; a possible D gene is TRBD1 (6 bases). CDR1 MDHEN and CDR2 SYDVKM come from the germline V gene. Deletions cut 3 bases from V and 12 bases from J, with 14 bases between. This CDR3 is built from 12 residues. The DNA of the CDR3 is TGTGCCAGCAGTTTTTTGGGGGCGAGGTCTTTCTTT. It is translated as CASSFLGARSFF.

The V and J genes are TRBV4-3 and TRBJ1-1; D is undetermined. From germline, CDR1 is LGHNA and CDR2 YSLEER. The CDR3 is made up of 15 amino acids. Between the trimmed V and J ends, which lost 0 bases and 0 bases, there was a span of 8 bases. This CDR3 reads CASSQDEGVNTEAFF. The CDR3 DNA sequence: TGCGCCAGCAGCCAAGATGAGGGAGTGAACACTGAAGCTTTCTTT.

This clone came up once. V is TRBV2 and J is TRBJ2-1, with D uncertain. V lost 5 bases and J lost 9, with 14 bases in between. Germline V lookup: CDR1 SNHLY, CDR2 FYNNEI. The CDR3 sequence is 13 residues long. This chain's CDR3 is CASSLGQTTEQFF. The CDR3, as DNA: TGTGCCAGCAGTCTTGGGCAAACCACTGAGCAGTTCTTC.

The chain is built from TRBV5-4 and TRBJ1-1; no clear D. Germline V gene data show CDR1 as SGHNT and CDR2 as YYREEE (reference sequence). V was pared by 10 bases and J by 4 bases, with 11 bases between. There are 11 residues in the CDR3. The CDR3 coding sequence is TGTGCCGAGCGGAGTGGCACTGAAGCTTTCTTT. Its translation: CAERSGTEAFF.

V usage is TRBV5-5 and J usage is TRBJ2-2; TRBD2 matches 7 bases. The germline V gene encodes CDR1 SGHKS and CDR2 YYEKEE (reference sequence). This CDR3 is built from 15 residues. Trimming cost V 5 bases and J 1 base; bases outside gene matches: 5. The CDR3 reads CASRILAENTGELFF. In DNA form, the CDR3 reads TGTGCCAGCAGGATCCTAGCGGAGAACACCGGGGAGCTGTTTTTT.

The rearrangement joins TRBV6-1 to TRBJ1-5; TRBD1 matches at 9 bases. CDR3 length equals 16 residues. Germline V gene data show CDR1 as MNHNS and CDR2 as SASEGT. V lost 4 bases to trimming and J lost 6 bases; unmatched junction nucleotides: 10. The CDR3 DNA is TGTGCCAGCAGTGCCCCGAGGACAGGGGAGTTTCAGCCCCAGCATTTT. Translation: CASSAPRTGEFQPQHF.

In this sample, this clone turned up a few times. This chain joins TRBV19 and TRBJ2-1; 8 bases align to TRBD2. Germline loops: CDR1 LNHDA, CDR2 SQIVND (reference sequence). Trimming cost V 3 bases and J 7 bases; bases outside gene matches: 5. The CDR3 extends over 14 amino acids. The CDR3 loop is CASSMSGRDNEQFF. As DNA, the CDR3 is TGTGCCAGTAGTATGTCCGGGAGGGATAATGAGCAGTTCTTC.

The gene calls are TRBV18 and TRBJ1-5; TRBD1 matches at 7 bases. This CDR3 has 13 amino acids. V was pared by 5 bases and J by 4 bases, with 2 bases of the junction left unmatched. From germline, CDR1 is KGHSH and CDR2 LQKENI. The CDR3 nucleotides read TGTGCCAGCTCAGCGGACAGGAATCAGCCCCAGCATTTT. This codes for CASSADRNQPQHF.

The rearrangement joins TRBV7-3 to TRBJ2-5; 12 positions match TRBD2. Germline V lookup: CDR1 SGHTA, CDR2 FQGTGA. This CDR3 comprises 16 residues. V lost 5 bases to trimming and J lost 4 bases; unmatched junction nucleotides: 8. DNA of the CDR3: TGTGCCAGCAGCGCAAATGCGGGACTAGCGGGAGAGACCCAGTACTTC. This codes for CASSANAGLAGETQYF.

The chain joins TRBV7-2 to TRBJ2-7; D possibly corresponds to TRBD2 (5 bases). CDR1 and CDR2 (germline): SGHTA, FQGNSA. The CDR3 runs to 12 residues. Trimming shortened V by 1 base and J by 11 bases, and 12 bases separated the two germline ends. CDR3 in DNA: TGTGCCAGCAGCTTAGGGGCTAGCAGCAAGTACTTC. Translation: CASSLGASSKYF.

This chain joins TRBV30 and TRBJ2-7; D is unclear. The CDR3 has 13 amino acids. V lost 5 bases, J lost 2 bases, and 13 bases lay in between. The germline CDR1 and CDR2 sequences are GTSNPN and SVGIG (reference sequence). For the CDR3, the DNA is TGTGCCTGGGGCGCGCAGCGTCCCTACGAGCAGTACTTC. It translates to CAWGAQRPYEQYF.

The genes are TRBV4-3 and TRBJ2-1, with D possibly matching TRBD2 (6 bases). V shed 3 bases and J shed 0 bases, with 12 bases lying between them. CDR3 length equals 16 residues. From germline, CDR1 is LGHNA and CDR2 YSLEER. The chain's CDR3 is CASSQSSASSYNEQFF. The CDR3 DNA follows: TGCGCCAGCAGCCAGTCTAGCGCGAGCTCCTACAATGAGCAGTTCTTC.

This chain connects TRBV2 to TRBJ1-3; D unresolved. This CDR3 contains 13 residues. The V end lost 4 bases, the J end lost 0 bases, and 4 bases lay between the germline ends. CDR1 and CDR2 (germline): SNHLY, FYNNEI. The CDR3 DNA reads TGTGCCAGCAGTGCGGTCTCTGGAAACACCATATATTTT. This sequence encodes CASSAVSGNTIYF.

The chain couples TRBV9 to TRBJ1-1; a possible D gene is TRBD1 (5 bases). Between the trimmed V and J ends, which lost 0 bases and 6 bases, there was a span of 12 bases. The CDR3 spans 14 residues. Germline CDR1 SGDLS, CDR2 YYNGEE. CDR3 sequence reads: CASSVDRPPAEAFF. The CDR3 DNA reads TGTGCCAGCAGCGTAGACAGGCCCCCAGCTGAAGCTTTCTTT.

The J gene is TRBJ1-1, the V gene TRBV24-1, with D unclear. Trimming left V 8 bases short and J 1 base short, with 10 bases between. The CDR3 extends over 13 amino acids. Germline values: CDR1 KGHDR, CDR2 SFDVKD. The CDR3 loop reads CATNQHPNTEAFF. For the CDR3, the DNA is TGTGCCACCAACCAACACCCGAACACTGAAGCTTTCTTT.

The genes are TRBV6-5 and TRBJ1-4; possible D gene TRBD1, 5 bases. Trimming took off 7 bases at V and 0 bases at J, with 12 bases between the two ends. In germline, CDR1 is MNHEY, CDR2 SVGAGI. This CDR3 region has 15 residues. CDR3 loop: CASNPTGATNEKLFF. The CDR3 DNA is TGTGCCAGCAATCCTACAGGTGCAACTAATGAAAAACTGTTTTTT.

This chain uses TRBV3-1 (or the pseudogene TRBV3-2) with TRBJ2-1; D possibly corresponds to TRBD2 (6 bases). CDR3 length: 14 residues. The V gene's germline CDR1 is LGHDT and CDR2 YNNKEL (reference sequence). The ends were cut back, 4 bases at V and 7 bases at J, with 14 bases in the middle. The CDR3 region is CASSRGLVKNEQFF. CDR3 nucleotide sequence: TGTGCCAGCAGCCGGGGACTGGTGAAAAATGAGCAGTTCTTC.

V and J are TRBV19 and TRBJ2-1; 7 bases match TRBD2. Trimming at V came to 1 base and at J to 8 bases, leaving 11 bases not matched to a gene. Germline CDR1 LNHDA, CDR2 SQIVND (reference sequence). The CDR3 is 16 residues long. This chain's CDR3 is CASSIGSSGGTHEQFF. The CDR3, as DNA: TGTGCCAGTAGTATAGGGTCTAGCGGTGGGACCCATGAGCAGTTCTTC.